This passage covers 32 T cell receptor beta chains from one sample sequenced in a study of T-cell memory formation after mild COVID-19. TCRdb reanalysed the 5' RACE reads using MiXCR and keeps one entry per CDR3 protein. The sample has hundreds of thousands of distinct CDR3 sequences; nearly 25% are singletons. Sequencing input: PBMCs or a T cell subset sorted from them (not recorded which). These receptors were obtained from an adult woman who had mild COVID-19 (a few samples of this study predate the infection). Cell type and time point are not known.

In nucleotides, the CDR3 is TGTGCCAGCAGTTACTCGGGGACAGATATATTCGCGAACACCGGGGAGCTGTTTTTT. This sequence encodes CASSYSGTDIFANTGELFF. The chain employs TRBV6-2 or TRBV6-3 and TRBJ2-2, with 7 bases matching TRBD1. The CDR3 is 19 amino acids. Trimming took 0 bases from V and 0 from J; bases not matched to a gene: 10. The germline V gene encodes CDR1 MNHEY and CDR2 SVGEGT.

The V call is TRBV20-1, the J call TRBJ2-5, with unresolved D. Germline-derived CDR1 and CDR2 are DFQATT and SNEGSKA (reference sequence). The CDR3 has 12 residues. Trimming pared 3 bases from V and 3 bases from J, leaving 8 bases between. The CDR3 sequence is CSASRQEETQYF. CDR3 DNA sequence: TGCAGTGCTAGTAGGCAGGAAGAGACCCAGTACTTC.

The V and J genes are TRBV20-1 and TRBJ2-1, with 11 bases identical to TRBD1. The CDR3 loop spans 14 amino acids. V was clipped by 3 bases and J by 5 bases; unmatched bases: 3. The germline V gene encodes CDR1 DFQATT and CDR2 SNEGSKA (reference sequence). CDR3 DNA: TGCAGTGCTAGGGGACAGGGGGTTCACAATGAGCAGTTCTTC. Translation gives CSARGQGVHNEQFF.

This clonotype was seen a handful of times. The V call is TRBV12-3 or TRBV12-4, the J call TRBJ2-7; 7 bases align to TRBD1. Trimming removed 6 bases from V and 2 bases from J; junction bases left unmatched: 10. This CDR3 is 15 amino acids long. The CDR3 reads CASSSPRQGAYEQYF. CDR3 DNA sequence: TGTGCCAGCAGCTCCCCAAGACAGGGAGCCTACGAGCAGTACTTC.

In its sample, this clonotype was seen a few times. The chain uses TRBV29-1 and TRBJ2-7, with a weak D call TRBD1 (6 bases). From germline, CDR1 is SQVTM and CDR2 ANQGSEA. CDR3 length equals 12 residues. V dropped 3 bases and J dropped 6 bases, with 12 bases sitting between them. Here the CDR3 DNA reads TGCAGCGTTGAGACTTTGGGGGCCGAGCAGTACTTC. Its protein is CSVETLGAEQYF.

This clonotype was recorded a few times. The chain recombines TRBV4-1 with TRBJ1-5; D is unclear. This CDR3 is 17 amino acids long. Germline loops: CDR1 MGHRA, CDR2 YSYEKL. The V end lost 0 bases, the J end lost 7 bases, and 19 bases lay between the germline ends. DNA of the CDR3: TGCGCCAGCAGCCAAGATATGGAGGACTCCAAAGGGCAGCCCCAGCATTTT. Amino acids: CASSQDMEDSKGQPQHF.

The chain carries TRBV5-6 and TRBJ1-2; 11 positions agree with TRBD1. CDR1 is SGHDT and CDR2 is YYEEEE in the germline V gene. Trimming cost V 3 bases and J 7 bases; bases outside gene matches: 8. The length of the CDR3 is 15 residues. The CDR3 bases are TGTGCCAGCAGCTCGGGACAGGGGGGTTTCGGTGGCTACACCTTC. It encodes CASSSGQGGFGGYTF. Using reference TRBV5-6 and TRBJ1-2 for the parts outside the CDR3, the full variable domain is DAGVTQSPTHLIKTRGQQVTLRCSPKSGHDTVSWYQQALGQGPQFIFQYYEEEERQRGNFPDRFSGHQFPNYSSELNVNALLLGDSALYLCASSSGQGGFGGYTFGSGTRLTVV.

This clonotype showed up just once. The chain is built from TRBV11-2 and TRBJ2-7; D is unclear. The CDR3 length is 16 residues. Germline CDR1 SGHAT, CDR2 FQNNGV. Trimming took off 0 bases at V and 4 bases at J, with 16 bases between the two ends. The CDR3 here is CASSLDLVLGAYEQYF. The CDR3 nucleotides are TGTGCCAGCAGCTTAGATTTGGTCCTAGGCGCGTACGAGCAGTACTTC.

The chain employs TRBV18 and TRBJ2-1, with 14 bases identical to TRBD2. The CDR3 length is 16 residues. Germline V gene lookup returns CDR1 KGHSH and CDR2 LQKENI. Trimming took 2 bases from V and 7 from J; bases not matched to a gene: 4. The CDR3 coding sequence is TGTGCCAGCTCACCAATGGGGACTAGCGGGAGAAATGAGCAGTTCTTC. Translating gives CASSPMGTSGRNEQFF. Complete variable domain (other parts from reference TRBV18 and TRBJ2-1): NAGVMQNPRHLVRRRGQEARLRCSPMKGHSHVYWYRQLPEEGLKFMVYLQKENIIDESGMPKERFSAEFPKEGPSILRIQQVVRGDSAAYFCASSPMGTSGRNEQFFGPGTRLTVL.

This clonotype showed up many times. This chain uses TRBV7-2 with TRBJ2-5; D is ambiguous. Germline V lookup: CDR1 SGHTA, CDR2 FQGNSA. The V gene lost 1 base and the J gene lost 5 bases, with 14 bases spanning the gap. This CDR3 region has 15 residues. The CDR3 reads CASSLDGSTGETQYF. CDR3 nucleotide sequence: TGTGCCAGCAGCTTAGATGGGTCCACCGGGGAGACCCAGTACTTC.

In its sample, this clonotype was seen a few times. This rearrangement joins TRBV12-3 or TRBV12-4 to TRBJ1-1, with 9 bases aligning to TRBD1. Trimming cost V 6 bases and J 5 bases; bases outside gene matches: 4. The CDR3 consists of 13 residues. CDR3: CASRGQGWTEAFF. CDR3 sequence (DNA): TGTGCCAGCAGGGGACAGGGATGGACTGAAGCTTTCTTT.

This clonotype was seen a few times. The V gene is TRBV12-3 or TRBV12-4, the J gene TRBJ2-3; no reliable D call. Deletions cut 4 bases from V and 4 bases from J, with 12 bases between. The CDR3 runs to 14 residues. CDR3 nucleotide sequence: TGTGCCAGCAGTTCTTCATCGGCGTCAGATACGCAGTATTTT. It translates to CASSSSSASDTQYF.

This clonotype showed up just a few times. The genes are TRBV29-1 and TRBJ2-3; no clear D gene. Germline V gene data show CDR1 as SQVTM and CDR2 as ANQGSEA. The CDR3 loop spans 14 amino acids. V shed 3 bases and J shed 7 bases, with 17 bases lying between them. The CDR3 DNA reads TGCAGCGTTGATTTTGGGTTGGCTGGAAATACGCAGTATTTT. The encoded protein is CSVDFGLAGNTQYF.

The J gene is TRBJ2-2, the V gene TRBV25-1; 10 bases map to TRBD1. The germline V gene has CDR1 MGHDK and CDR2 SYGVNS. The CDR3 has 16 residues. Trimming removed 6 bases from V and 6 bases from J; junction bases left unmatched: 10. CDR3 sequence reads: CASSARDRGSPGELFF. In DNA form, the CDR3 reads TGTGCCAGCAGCGCCCGGGACAGGGGTTCGCCCGGGGAGCTGTTTTTT.

The J gene is TRBJ1-1, the V gene TRBV12-3 or TRBV12-4; 10 bases are a match to TRBD1. Losses at the gene ends were 4 bases for V and 6 bases for J; bases not matched to a gene: 11. The CDR3 is made up of 16 amino acids. In DNA, the CDR3 is TGTGCCAGCAGTTGGGGGACAGGGGTGCTAAGGGCTGAAGCTTTCTTT. This sequence encodes CASSWGTGVLRAEAFF.

At least ten counts were recorded for this clonotype. The chain has TRBV7-3 and TRBJ2-1, with D hard to call. Looked up from germline, CDR1 is SGHTA and CDR2 is FQGTGA. The CDR3 has 13 residues. V lost 5 bases to trimming and J lost 8 bases, with 13 bases between them. CDR3 amino acids: CASSPPFSDEQFF. CDR3 sequence (DNA): TGTGCCAGCAGCCCCCCCTTTTCGGATGAGCAGTTCTTC.

This clonotype was found a few times. The chain has TRBV25-1 and TRBJ1-2; a weak D match, TRBD1 (6 bases). The V end was cut by 5 bases, the J end by 3 bases, with 16 bases between. The CDR3 is 15 amino acids. CDR1 and CDR2 (germline): MGHDK, SYGVNS. The CDR3 is CASSPIGGADYGYTF. The CDR3 DNA reads TGTGCCAGCAGTCCTATTGGGGGCGCTGACTATGGCTACACCTTC.

This chain joins TRBV5-1 and TRBJ2-7; 9 bases agree with TRBD1. Per germline, CDR1 SGHRS and CDR2 YFSETQ. The CDR3 sequence is 15 residues long. The J segment lost 2 bases and the V segment lost 4 bases, leaving 7 bases of the junction unmatched. CDR3 in DNA: TGCGCCAGCAGCCCCCCCGGGACAGGGACCTACGAGCAGTACTTC. Translated, it gives CASSPPGTGTYEQYF.

This clonotype was observed a few times. CDR3 in DNA: TGTGCCAGCAGCGTACTCGATTACGGCACGGTCTACGAGCAGTACTTC. Protein sequence: CASSVLDYGTVYEQYF. This chain joins TRBV9 and TRBJ2-7; D is unclear. Germline V gene lookup returns CDR1 SGDLS and CDR2 YYNGEE. The CDR3 sequence is 16 residues long. The V end was cut by 1 base, the J end by 3 bases, with 17 bases between.

This clonotype was seen more than once but under ten times. This sequence joins TRBV11-2 and TRBJ2-1, with D possibly matching TRBD1 (6 bases). The CDR3 runs to 16 residues. Trimming stripped 3 bases from V and 0 bases from J, with 12 bases between. CDR1 is SGHAT and CDR2 is FQNNGV in the germline V gene. In nucleotides, the CDR3 is TGTGCCAGCAGCTTTTGGGGGCCGAGCTCCTACAATGAGCAGTTCTTC. Residues: CASSFWGPSSYNEQFF.

Only a few counts were recorded for this clonotype. Since a much larger clone is just one base distant, this may be a read error. The rearrangement links TRBV5-8 to TRBJ2-2; TRBD2 matches at 9 bases. The CDR3 sequence is 16 residues long. The junction had 8 bases not matched to a gene; V was cut back by 0 bases and J by 8 bases. In germline, CDR1 is SGHTS, CDR2 YDEGEE. In nucleotides, the CDR3 is TGTGCCAGCAGCTTGGAAGCGGGGGGCTGGAGGGGGGAGCTGTTTTTT. Amino acids: CASSLEAGGWRGELFF.

This clonotype occurred many times. This chain uses TRBV3-1 with TRBJ2-5; 10 bases agree with TRBD2. CDR1 LGHDT and CDR2 YNNKEL come from the germline V gene (reference sequence). J lost 0 bases, V lost 0 bases, and 10 bases had no gene match. CDR3 size: 19 residues. Here the CDR3 DNA reads TGTGCCAGCAGCCAAGATCCTTTTACTAGCGGGGACGACCAAGAGACCCAGTACTTC. It codes for CASSQDPFTSGDDQETQYF.

DNA for the CDR3: TGTGCCACCAGTGACCGCGACCCCGGCCGCGCTTTCTTT. Translated, it gives CATSDRDPGRAFF. The chain links TRBV24-1 to TRBJ1-1; D is undetermined. The CDR3 sequence is 13 residues long. Germline V gene data show CDR1 as KGHDR and CDR2 as SFDVKD. Trimming took off 4 bases at V and 11 bases at J, with 16 bases between the two ends.

This clonotype occurred a few times. The chain couples TRBV28 to TRBJ1-5; the match to TRBD1 covers 7 bases. This CDR3 contains 15 residues. CDR1 and CDR2 (germline): MDHEN, SYDVKM. The trim removed 6 bases at V and 1 base at J, leaving 6 bases unmatched. The CDR3 is CASRLTGLSNQPQHF. Here the CDR3 DNA reads TGTGCCAGCAGACTGACAGGGTTGAGCAATCAGCCCCAGCATTTT.

This clonotype was recorded a few times. The J gene is TRBJ2-1, the V gene TRBV24-1, with 10 bases aligning to TRBD2. Germline V gene sequence: CDR1 KGHDR, CDR2 SFDVKD. The CDR3 runs to 16 residues. V shed 5 bases and J 1 base; nucleotides not matched to a gene: 4. The CDR3: CATSVGLADSYNEQFF. CDR3 DNA: TGTGCCACCAGTGTTGGACTAGCGGATTCCTACAATGAGCAGTTCTTC.

This clonotype was detected a few times. The chain has TRBV20-1 and TRBJ2-7; 9 bases align to TRBD1. Germline V gives CDR1 DFQATT, CDR2 SNEGSKA (reference sequence). Trimming took 5 bases from V and 1 from J; bases not matched to a gene: 9. The CDR3 is 15 amino acids. The CDR3 reads CSAPRQGTGSYEQYF. CDR3 nucleotide sequence: TGCAGTGCTCCAAGGCAGGGGACAGGGTCCTACGAGCAGTACTTC.

The chain carries TRBV20-1 and TRBJ2-2, with 8 bases that match TRBD2. The CDR3 sequence is 17 residues long. Trimming at V came to 0 bases and at J to 4 bases, leaving 10 bases not matched to a gene. The V gene's germline CDR1 is DFQATT and CDR2 SNEGSKA (reference sequence). The CDR3 loop reads CSARDIQRESRTGELFF. In DNA, the CDR3 is TGCAGTGCTAGAGATATCCAGCGGGAGTCGCGCACCGGGGAGCTGTTTTTT.

This chain links TRBV6-5 with TRBJ1-6; D is possibly TRBD1 (5 bases). Trimming removed 4 bases at V and 7 bases at J, with 17 bases between. Germline V gene lookup returns CDR1 MNHEY and CDR2 SVGAGI. The CDR3 is 16 residues long. The CDR3 bases are TGTGCCAGCAGTTCCAACTCCGGGACGAGGAATTCACCCCTCCACTTT. Translating it yields CASSSNSGTRNSPLHF.

This chain links TRBV7-8 with TRBJ2-5, with D perhaps assigned TRBD1 or TRBD2 (5 bases each). This CDR3 comprises 13 residues. CDR1 SGHVS and CDR2 FQNEAQ come from the germline V gene. V was clipped by 5 bases and J by 4 bases, with 11 bases between them. The CDR3 DNA follows: TGTGCCAGCAGCACGGGGCTGGGAGAGACCCAGTACTTC. Protein sequence: CASSTGLGETQYF. Variable domain in full (rest from reference TRBV7-8 and TRBJ2-5): GAGVSQSPRYKVAKRGQDVALRCDPISGHVSLFWYQQALGQGPEFLTYFQNEAQLDKSGLPSDRFFAERPEGSVSTLKIQRTQQEDSAVYLCASSTGLGETQYFGPGTRLLVL.

The chain combines TRBV7-6 with TRBJ2-3; TRBD2 is a possible D gene (7 bases). CDR3 length: 18 amino acids. The V gene lost 2 bases and the J gene lost 7 bases, with 25 bases spanning the gap. Germline CDR1 reads SGHVS; CDR2 reads FNYEAQ. Written as DNA, the CDR3 is TGTGCCAGCAGCTTACCCCGGGGGGCCGGGGCAGCGTCCTATACGCAGTATTTT. Its translation: CASSLPRGAGAASYTQYF.

This clonotype was seen only a few times. V and J are TRBV5-1 and TRBJ2-7; TRBD2 agrees at 13 bases. CDR1 and CDR2 from the germline V gene are SGHRS and YFSETQ. The V gene end was trimmed by 5 bases and the J gene end by 4 bases; junction bases not matched to a gene: 6. The CDR3 length is 15 residues. The CDR3 DNA is TGCGCCAGCAGTCCGACTAGCGGGGGGTTTTACGAGCAGTACTTC. It yields the protein CASSPTSGGFYEQYF.

The rearrangement joins TRBV15 to TRBJ2-1; tentative D call: TRBD1 (5 bases). Trimming removed 3 bases at V and 0 bases at J, with 12 bases between. This CDR3 is 16 amino acids long. Germline V lookup: CDR1 LNHNV, CDR2 YYDKDF (reference sequence). CDR3 nucleotide sequence: TGTGCCACCAGCAGCCCCGACAGAAGCTCCTACAATGAGCAGTTCTTC. The encoded protein is CATSSPDRSSYNEQFF.